This T cell receptor (beta chain) was captured by sequencing in a study of blood T cell repertoires in COVID-19. CDR1 and CDR2 from the germline V gene are SQVTM and ANQGSEA. This CDR3 is built from 14 residues. The V gene end was trimmed by 0 bases and the J gene end by 5 bases; junction bases not matched to a gene: 6. Sequencing used immunoSEQ multiplex PCR; TCRdb keeps in-frame clones, though not all of them. The table records a few hundred thousand clones, about 87% of them present only once. The chain recombines TRBV29-1 with TRBJ1-2; 7 positions agree with TRBD1. The sequence came from a woman between 35 and 50 years old with acute COVID-19. Input material: PBMCs or T cells enriched from blood (not recorded which). The CDR3 nucleotides read TGCAGCGTTGAAGACCTCGGGACAGTTTATGGCTACACCTTC. Protein sequence: CSVEDLGTVYGYTF. The entire variable domain, with the rest obtained from reference TRBV29-1 and TRBJ1-2, is as follows: SAVISQKPSRDICQRGTSLTIQCQVDSQVTMMFWYRQQPGQSLTLIATANQGSEATYESGFVIDKFPISRPNLTFSTLTVSNMSPEDSSIYLCSVEDLGTVYGYTFGSGTRLTVV.